The sequence of this TCR beta chain was determined in a study of CD8 T cells in ankylosing spondylitis. Study-level findings and limits: There was reportedly significant enrichment of clones that were disease-linked in matched ankylosing spondylitis synovial fluid.

Quantitative 5'-RACE with molecular barcodes produced the TCR beta libraries. TCRdb itself ran the 5' RACE reads through MiXCR, one entry per CDR3 protein. The sample shows 150,000 to 200,000 distinct CDR3 sequences, approximately 32% of them seen only once. Concerning this clonotype: As yet, its antigen is unknown.

The CDR3 totals 15 residues. Trimming shortened V by 3 bases and J by 5 bases, and 14 bases separated the two germline ends. CDR1 is MDHEN, CDR2 SYDVKM, per germline. V and J are TRBV28 and TRBJ1-5, with D tentatively TRBD1 (6 bases). Sequenced input: synovial fluid, either unsorted or a sorted T cell fraction (not recorded which). This receptor was identified in a male donor with ankylosing spondylitis. CDR3 protein: CASSFVGRGDQPQHF. The CDR3 DNA sequence: TGTGCCAGCAGTTTCGTGGGGAGGGGGGATCAGCCCCAGCATTTT.